Shown below are 9 T cell receptor beta chains from a single sample sequenced in a study of T cell repertoires in cytomegalovirus infection. Their antigen targets remain unknown. MiXCR, applied by TCRdb to the reads, yields one record per CDR3 protein. The table includes about 890,000 distinct CDR3 sequences, under 40% detected once. Sequencing used cultured CD8+ T cells from PBMCs, obtained from culture after CMV antigen stimulation. The receptors were sampled from a human donor in good health (CMV status not recorded). Some clones in this sample may be carry-over from other donors' samples.

The chain joins TRBV27 to TRBJ1-4, with unresolved D. V lost 5 bases and J 3 bases, leaving 10 bases between the germline ends. Per the germline V gene, CDR1 is MNHEY and CDR2 is SMNVEV (reference sequence). The CDR3 has 14 amino acids. The CDR3 is CASSPIDPNEKLFF. The CDR3 DNA reads TGTGCCAGCAGTCCCATCGACCCTAATGAAAAACTGTTTTTT.

This clonotype has ten or more counts. The V gene is TRBV7-2, the J gene TRBJ2-7, with TRBD1 matching over 9 bases. Germline CDR1 reads SGHTA; CDR2 reads FQGNSA. This CDR3 has 15 amino acids. With V trimmed by 5 bases and J by 0 bases, 5 bases remained unmatched. The CDR3 nucleotides are TGTGCCAGCAGCCCGGGACAGGGAAGCTCCTACGAGCAGTACGTC. It codes for CASSPGQGSSYEQYV.

This chain links TRBV19 with TRBJ2-7; a possible D gene is TRBD2 (5 bases). Germline V gene data show CDR1 as LNHDA and CDR2 as SQIVND (reference sequence). V was trimmed by 4 bases and J by 4 bases, leaving 14 bases between them. The CDR3 sequence is 14 residues long. This chain's CDR3 is CASSRSIGVYEQYF. In nucleotides, the CDR3 is TGTGCCAGTAGTAGGAGTATCGGGGTATACGAGCAGTACTTC.

The table lists this clonotype with a few counts. The chain combines TRBV4-1 with TRBJ1-1; no definite D call. Germline V gene lookup returns CDR1 MGHRA and CDR2 YSYEKL. Trimming removed 3 bases from V and 1 base from J, with 15 bases in between. The CDR3 loop spans 16 amino acids. The CDR3 nucleotides read TGCGCCAGCAGCCAGCGCGGTTTTGGAGCGAACACTGAAGCTTTCTTT. Translated, it gives CASSQRGFGANTEAFF.

The table lists this clonotype with a few counts. The gene calls are TRBV5-5 and TRBJ2-2, with D uncertain. Per germline, CDR1 SGHKS and CDR2 YYEKEE (reference sequence). The CDR3 extends over 15 amino acids. Trimming took off 4 bases at V and 5 bases at J, with 15 bases between the two ends. The DNA for the CDR3 is TGTGCCAGCAGCCCTGTACTGAGCGTGACCGGGGAGCTGTTTTTT. Amino acids: CASSPVLSVTGELFF. The variable domain in full, completed from reference TRBV5-5 and TRBJ2-2, reads DAGVTQSPTHLIKTRGQQVTLRCSPISGHKSVSWYQQVLGQGPQFIFQYYEKEERGRGNFPDRFSARQFPNYSSELNVNALLLGDSALYLCASSPVLSVTGELFFGEGSRLTVL.

The rearrangement uses TRBV5-1 and TRBJ2-3; TRBD2 matches at 11 bases. J gave up 4 bases and V 3 bases, and 4 bases lay outside the gene matches. The CDR3 covers 15 residues. Germline values: CDR1 SGHRS, CDR2 YFSETQ. The CDR3 loop reads CASSWGLAEADTQYF. As DNA, the CDR3 is TGCGCCAGCAGCTGGGGACTAGCGGAGGCAGATACGCAGTATTTT.

This clonotype came up a few times. The V and J genes are TRBV7-8 and TRBJ2-7; D tentatively reads TRBD1 or TRBD2 (6 bases each). V gave up 4 bases and J gave up 12 bases, with 16 bases separating them. Germline CDR1 is SGHVS and CDR2 is FQNEAQ. The CDR3 length is 12 residues. DNA of the CDR3: TGTGCCAGCAGCTATATAGGAGGGGGTCTGTACTTC. It codes for CASSYIGGGLYF.

This chain links TRBV12-3 or TRBV12-4 with TRBJ1-1; D is possibly TRBD1 (5 bases). The V gene lost 4 bases and the J gene lost 7 bases, with 10 bases spanning the gap. The CDR3 extends over 12 amino acids. This CDR3 reads CASSWPGGEAFF. Here the CDR3 DNA reads TGTGCCAGCAGTTGGCCCGGGGGTGAAGCTTTCTTT.

This clonotype was observed a few times. The chain is built from TRBV6-5 and TRBJ2-1; 15 bases are a match to TRBD2. Trimming at V came to 2 bases and at J to 6 bases, leaving 8 bases not matched to a gene. CDR1 MNHEY and CDR2 SVGAGI come from the germline V gene. This CDR3 contains 18 residues. Here the CDR3 DNA reads TGTGCCAGCAGTTACCCTCGGACTAGCGGGGGGGCAGGCAATGAGCAGTTCTTC. Translated: CASSYPRTSGGAGNEQFF.